This TCR beta chain was profiled in a study of shared clonotypes between healthy human individuals. The overall study: CD8 memory received one plate per donor, CD8 naive two, CD4 memory three and CD4 naive three.

Looked up from germline, CDR1 is MRHNA and CDR2 is SNTAGT. The CDR3 runs 14 residues. The V and J ends lost 5 bases and 0 bases respectively, with 7 bases between them. Sequencing was performed with immunoSEQ multiplex PCR; in TCRdb, only in-frame clones are kept and a portion is missing. The sample contains around 2,000,000 clones, roughly 94% of which appear only once. Sequenced sample: naive CD4+ T cells sorted from blood. Subset of the sample: CD45RA+ positively selected. V and J are TRBV6-4 and TRBJ1-4; D is perhaps TRBD1 (6 bases). The sequence derives from a young man in good health. In DNA, the CDR3 is TGTGCCAGCAGTCGGACAGCAACTAATGAAAAACTGTTTTTT. Amino acids: CASSRTATNEKLFF.